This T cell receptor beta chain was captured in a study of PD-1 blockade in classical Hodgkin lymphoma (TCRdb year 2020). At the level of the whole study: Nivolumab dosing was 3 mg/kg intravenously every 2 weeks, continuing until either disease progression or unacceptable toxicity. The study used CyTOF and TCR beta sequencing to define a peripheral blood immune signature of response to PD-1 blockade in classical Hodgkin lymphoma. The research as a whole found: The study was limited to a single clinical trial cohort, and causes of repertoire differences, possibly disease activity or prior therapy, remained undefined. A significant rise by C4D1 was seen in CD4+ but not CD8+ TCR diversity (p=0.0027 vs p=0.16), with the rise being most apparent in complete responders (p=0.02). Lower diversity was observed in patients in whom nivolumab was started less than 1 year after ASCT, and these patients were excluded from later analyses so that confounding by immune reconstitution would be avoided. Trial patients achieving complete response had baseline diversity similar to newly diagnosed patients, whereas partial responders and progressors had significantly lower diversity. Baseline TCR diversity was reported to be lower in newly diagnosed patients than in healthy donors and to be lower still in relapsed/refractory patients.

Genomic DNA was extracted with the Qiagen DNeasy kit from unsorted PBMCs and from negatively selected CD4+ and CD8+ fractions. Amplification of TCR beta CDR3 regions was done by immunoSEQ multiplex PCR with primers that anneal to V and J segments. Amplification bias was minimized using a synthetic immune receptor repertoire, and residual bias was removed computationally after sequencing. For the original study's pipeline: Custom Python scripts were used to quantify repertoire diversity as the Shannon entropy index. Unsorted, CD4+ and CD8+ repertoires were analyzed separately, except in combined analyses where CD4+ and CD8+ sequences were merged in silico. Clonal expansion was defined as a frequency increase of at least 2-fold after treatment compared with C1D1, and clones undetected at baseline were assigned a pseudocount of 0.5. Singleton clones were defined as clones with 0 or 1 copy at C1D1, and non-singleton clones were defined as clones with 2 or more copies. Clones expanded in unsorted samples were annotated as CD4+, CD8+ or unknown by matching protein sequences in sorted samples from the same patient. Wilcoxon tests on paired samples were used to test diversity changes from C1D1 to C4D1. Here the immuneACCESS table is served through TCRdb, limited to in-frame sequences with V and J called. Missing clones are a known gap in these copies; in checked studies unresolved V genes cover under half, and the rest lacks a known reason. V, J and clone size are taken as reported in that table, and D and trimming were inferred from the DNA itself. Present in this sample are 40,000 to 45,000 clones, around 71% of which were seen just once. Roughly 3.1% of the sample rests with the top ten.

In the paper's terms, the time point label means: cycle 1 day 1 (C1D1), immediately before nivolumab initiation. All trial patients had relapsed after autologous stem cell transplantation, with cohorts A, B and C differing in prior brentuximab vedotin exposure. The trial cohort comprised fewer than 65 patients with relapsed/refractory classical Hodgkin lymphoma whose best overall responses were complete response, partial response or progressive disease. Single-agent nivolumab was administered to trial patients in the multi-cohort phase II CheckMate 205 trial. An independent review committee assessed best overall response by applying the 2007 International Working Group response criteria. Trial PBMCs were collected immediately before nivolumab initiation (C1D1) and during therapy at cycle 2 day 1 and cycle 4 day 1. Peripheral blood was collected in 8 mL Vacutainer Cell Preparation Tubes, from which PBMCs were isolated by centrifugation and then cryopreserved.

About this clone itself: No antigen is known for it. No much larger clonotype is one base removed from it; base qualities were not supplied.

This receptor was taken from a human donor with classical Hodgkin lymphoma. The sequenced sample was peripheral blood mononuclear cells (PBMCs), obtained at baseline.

CDR3 reads: CASSFGTATYEQYF. The bases read TGTGCCAGCAGCTTCGGGACAGCGACCTACGAGCAGTACTTC. This chain is built from TRBV11-2 and TRBJ2-7, and 7 junction bases match TRBD1. V and J are trimmed by 3 bases and 2 bases, and the gene matches miss 4 bases of the junction. The CDR1 and CDR2 encoded by the germline V gene are SGHAT and FQNNGV. The CDR3 holds 14 amino acids from the cysteine to the phenylalanine. The sequence is cut down to CDR3 DNA, 42 bases in frame from base 1.